Listed below are T cell receptor beta chains from one sample, sequenced in a study of neurological immune-mediated disorders. One entry per CDR3 protein, called by TCRdb with MiXCR from the 5' RACE reads. The sample holds about 27,000 distinct CDR3 sequences; about 2.5% are singletons and the top ten take about 2.3%. The material sequenced was PBMCs. All receptors come from a woman aged 45-65 years with multiple sclerosis. The CDR3 runs from the conserved cysteine through the conserved F or W. D genes are given only for firm matches. For some rows the clone size is stated as once, few or many, or as a class when expanded; others skip it.

DNA	CDR3	size	length	D	V	J
TGTGCCACCAGTGATGGACGTCTACTAGCGGGGGAAGAGACCCAGTACTTC	CATSDGRLLAGEETQYF	many	17	TRBD2	TRBV24-1	TRBJ2-5
TGTGCCATCAGTGAGTGGGCCAATGAGCAGTTCTTC	CAISEWANEQFF	many	12	-	TRBV10-3	TRBJ2-1
TGTGCCAGCAGCTTAAGGGAGAGCGGGGCCAAATTCACAGATACGCAGTATTTT	CASSLRESGAKFTDTQYF	few	18	TRBD2	TRBV7-6	TRBJ2-3
TGTGCCAGCAGCCCGTCGATAGCCAGGCTATACAATGAGCAGTTCTTC	CASSPSIARLYNEQFF	many	16	-	TRBV7-2	TRBJ2-1
TGCGCCAGCAGGGTGACCGGGACAGACATGAACACTGAAGCTTTCTTT	CASRVTGTDMNTEAFF	many	16	TRBD1	TRBV5-1	TRBJ1-1
TGTGCCAGCAGTTTAGCAGGCCAGCCCCAGCATTTT	CASSLAGQPQHF	many	12	-	TRBV27	TRBJ1-5
TGTGCCAGCAGTTTTGGCAGGGGAAATGAAAAACTGTTTTTT	CASSFGRGNEKLFF	-	14	-	TRBV12-3/TRBV12-4	TRBJ1-4
TGTGCCAGCACCCCGGGGGTTGGAGGCTACACCTTC	CASTPGVGGYTF	many	12	-	TRBV6-5	TRBJ1-2
TGCAGTGCTAAACGGGGGGGTTCACCCCTCCACTTT	CSAKRGGSPLHF	-	12	-	TRBV20-1	TRBJ1-6
TGTGCCAGCAGTTCAGCCCGCCGGGACCAGAACACTGAAGCTTTCTTT	CASSSARRDQNTEAFF	medium-sized	16	-	TRBV27	TRBJ1-1
TGTGCCACCAGCAGGGTGGTGGGATATAGCAATCAGCCCCAGCATTTT	CATSRVVGYSNQPQHF	many	16	-	TRBV15	TRBJ1-5
TGTGCCAGCAGCTTGGCGACGGGGGATCCTGACGAGCAGTACTTC	CASSLATGDPDEQYF	many	15	-	TRBV5-6	TRBJ2-7
TGTGCCAGCAGTTCAGGGGGGGGAGGAAACACTGAAGCTTTCTTT	CASSSGGGGNTEAFF	many	15	TRBD1	TRBV12-3/TRBV12-4	TRBJ1-1
TGCAGTGCTAGAGATTTACTAGCGGCCTCCTACAATGAGCAGTTCTTC	CSARDLLAASYNEQFF	many	16	TRBD2	TRBV20-1	TRBJ2-1
TGCAGTGCTGGATGGGACGAGCAGTACTTC	CSAGWDEQYF	few	10	-	TRBV20-1	TRBJ2-7
TGCGCCAGCAGCCACCGCGCTCTTTCAGATACGCAGTATTTT	CASSHRALSDTQYF	many	14	-	TRBV4-3	TRBJ2-3
TGCGCCAGCAGGCGGGACAGCTCCCAAGAGACCCAGTACTTC	CASRRDSSQETQYF	many	14	-	TRBV5-1	TRBJ2-5
TGCGCCAGCAGCCCCGTCGTGAACACTGAAGCTTTCTTT	CASSPVVNTEAFF	many	13	-	TRBV5-1	TRBJ1-1
TGTGCCAGCAGCTTTAAGAGCGGGGGGGCGATATCCTACAATGAGCAGTTCTTC	CASSFKSGGAISYNEQFF	many	18	TRBD2	TRBV7-6	TRBJ2-1
TGTGCCAGCAGCCAACTCCTAGGACGCACTGAAGCTTTCTTT	CASSQLLGRTEAFF	many	14	-	TRBV3-1	TRBJ1-1
TGTGCCTGGAGTGACAGGTCCCGGGATACGCAGTATTTT	CAWSDRSRDTQYF	few	13	-	TRBV30	TRBJ2-3
TGTGCCATCAGTGACGGGACTAGCGGGATTGAGCAGTTCTTC	CAISDGTSGIEQFF	many	14	TRBD2	TRBV10-3	TRBJ2-1
TGTGCCAGCAGTTACTCGGGCGCTAACTATGGCTACACCTTC	CASSYSGANYGYTF	many	14	-	TRBV6-2/TRBV6-3	TRBJ1-2
TGCAGTGTCCCGAAAGCGGGAAGCTACAATGAGCAGTTCTTC	CSVPKAGSYNEQFF	few	14	TRBD2	TRBV20-1	TRBJ2-1
TGTGCCAGCAGTTGGGGGGGAAGAGCTAATGAAAAACTGTTTTTT	CASSWGGRANEKLFF	medium-sized	15	-	TRBV27	TRBJ1-4
TGTGCCAGCAGTTTTGCGGGAGGGGCCGGGGAGCTGTTTTTT	CASSFAGGAGELFF	many	14	TRBD2	TRBV12-3/TRBV12-4	TRBJ2-2
TGCAGTGCTAGAGACCTGGGACAGTCCTACGAGCAGTACTTC	CSARDLGQSYEQYF	many	14	TRBD1	TRBV20-1	TRBJ2-7
TGCAGTGCTTACCGACAGGAAGGGTACGAGCAGTACTTC	CSAYRQEGYEQYF	many	13	-	TRBV20-1	TRBJ2-7
TGTGCCACCAGGACTGGGGGCCAGTACGAGCAGTACTTC	CATRTGGQYEQYF	many	13	-	TRBV2	TRBJ2-7
TGCAGCAGCCTCCTTAATGAGCAGTTCTTC	CSSLLNEQFF	many	10	-	TRBV29-1	TRBJ2-1
TGTGCCAGCAGTGTGGGACAGGGCAGTGGCTACACCTTC	CASSVGQGSGYTF	many	13	TRBD1	TRBV6-4	TRBJ1-2
TGCGCCAGCAGCTTGGAGGGGATCCCGGCCGGGGAGCTGTTTTTT	CASSLEGIPAGELFF	many	15	-	TRBV5-1	TRBJ2-2
TGCAGTGCTAGAGCAGGGACTAGCGGGAGTTGGGTCACAGATACGCAGTATTTT	CSARAGTSGSWVTDTQYF	many	18	TRBD2	TRBV20-1	TRBJ2-3
TGTGCCAGCAGCTTGGTTCTAGCGGGAGTGCACGAGCAGTACTTC	CASSLVLAGVHEQYF	many	15	TRBD2	TRBV5-5	TRBJ2-7
TGCAGCGTTATACAGGGACCAACTAATGAAAAACTGTTTTTT	CSVIQGPTNEKLFF	many	14	-	TRBV29-1	TRBJ1-4
TGTGCCAGCAGTGAAGTACCCGGCTATGGCTACACCTTC	CASSEVPGYGYTF	medium-sized	13	-	TRBV25-1	TRBJ1-2
TGCAGTGCCGCAGGGGGACTAGCGGGGTCCACAGATACGCAGTATTTT	CSAAGGLAGSTDTQYF	many	16	TRBD2	TRBV20-1	TRBJ2-3
TGCGCCAGCAGCCAAGCGGACGGATCAACTAATGAAAAACTGTTTTTT	CASSQADGSTNEKLFF	many	16	-	TRBV4-3	TRBJ1-4
TGCGCCAGCAGCCTGACGCCTACAAACACAGATACGCAGTATTTT	CASSLTPTNTDTQYF	many	15	-	TRBV5-1	TRBJ2-3
TGTGCCAGCAGCCCCGATGGGGTCGCGCCCCTCCACTTT	CASSPDGVAPLHF	many	13	-	TRBV7-9	TRBJ1-6
TGTGCCAGCAGCTTGGGCAGGGATGATGGCTACACCTTC	CASSLGRDDGYTF	many	13	-	TRBV7-9	TRBJ1-2
TGCAGTGCTAGAGATACCCCAGAGAACACTGAAGCTTTCTTT	CSARDTPENTEAFF	many	14	-	TRBV20-1	TRBJ1-1
TGTGCCAGCAGTTCTTCAACGAGTACCTACGAGCAGTACTTC	CASSSSTSTYEQYF	many	14	-	TRBV28	TRBJ2-7
TGTGCCAGCAGCTTAATACTGCGAGGGGGAAGCGAGCAGTACTTC	CASSLILRGGSEQYF	-	15	-	TRBV7-3	TRBJ2-7
TGCGCCAGCAGCGAAGACAGGGGGCCCGCTGAAGCTTTCTTT	CASSEDRGPAEAFF	many	14	TRBD1	TRBV5-1	TRBJ1-1
TGCAGTGCTGACAGGGGGCAAGACATTCAGTACTTC	CSADRGQDIQYF	many	12	TRBD1	TRBV20-1	TRBJ2-4
TGCAGTGCTAGGGACCGGGACAGGGGGTACTACACCTTC	CSARDRDRGYYTF	many	13	TRBD1	TRBV20-1	TRBJ1-2
TGTGCCAGCAGATTAACAGGGGGACCCTACGAGCAGTACTTC	CASRLTGGPYEQYF	many	14	TRBD1	TRBV6-5	TRBJ2-7
TGTGCCAGCAGCTTAAACGGACAGGGGGCCTCAGAGACCCAGTACTTC	CASSLNGQGASETQYF	many	16	TRBD1	TRBV11-2	TRBJ2-5
TGTGCCACCACCGGGGGGAGGCGAGCTAATGAAAAACTGTTTTTT	CATTGGRRANEKLFF	many	15	-	TRBV15	TRBJ1-4
TGCGCCAGCAGCTTGAATGGGGAGCATGGCTACACCTTC	CASSLNGEHGYTF	many	13	-	TRBV5-1	TRBJ1-2
TGTGCCAGCAGCCTTCGACGGGACTTGAACACTGAAGCTTTCTTT	CASSLRRDLNTEAFF	many	15	-	TRBV14	TRBJ1-1
TGTGCCAGCAGTGAAGGGGGCCACGAGCAGTACTTC	CASSEGGHEQYF	many	12	-	TRBV2	TRBJ2-7
TGTGCCAGCAGTTACTTGGCAGGGGAAGCTTTCTTT	CASSYLAGEAFF	-	12	-	TRBV6-6	TRBJ1-1
TGCGCCAGCAGCTTGGATGGAGGCTCCTACGAGCAGTACTTC	CASSLDGGSYEQYF	many	14	-	TRBV5-1	TRBJ2-7